These T cell receptor beta chains were read from a single sample in a study of T cell responses to AZD1222 COVID-19 vaccine. Profiled with immunoSEQ multiplex PCR; TCRdb holds only in-frame clones, not every one. The sample holds more than 150,000 clones, approximately 91% seen once. The sample was peripheral blood, taken on day 0 of AZD1222 vaccination. These receptor sequences come from an adult in good health. The CDR3 runs from the conserved cysteine through the conserved F or W. The D gene is left open where the match is weak. Clone size is stated in some rows and not others, as once, few, many or a class when expanded.

j_call	clone_size	d_call	v_call	cdr3_nt	cdr3_aa
TRBJ1-2	-	-	TRBV6-5	TGTGCCAGCAGTTACTCGAGAGGGGCGAACTATGGCTACACCTTC	CASSYSRGANYGYTF
TRBJ2-7	-	TRBD2	TRBV25-1	TGTGCCAGCCCCGCGGGGGTCAGGTACGAGCAGTACTTC	CASPAGVRYEQYF
TRBJ2-2	-	-	TRBV5-4	TGTGCCAGCAGCTTATGGGGCACCGGGGAGCTGTTTTTT	CASSLWGTGELFF
TRBJ1-4	-	TRBD1	TRBV5-4	TGTGCCAGCAGCTGGGGGGGACAGGGGCTCTCTAATGAAAAACTGTTTTTT	CASSWGGQGLSNEKLFF
TRBJ1-5	-	-	TRBV18	TGTGCCAGCTCACCACCTTTACAGAGCGGGGGCAGCCCCCAGCATTTT	CASSPPLQSGGSPQHF
TRBJ2-7	-	-	TRBV9	TGTGCCAGCAGCGTAGATGGGGGCGCGAGCTCCTACGAGCAGTACTTC	CASSVDGGASSYEQYF
TRBJ2-7	-	-	TRBV6-6	TGTGCCAGCAGTAGCCCCCGGAACGAGCAGTACTTC	CASSSPRNEQYF
TRBJ2-2	once	-	TRBV6-2/TRBV6-3	TGTGCCAGCAGTTCCCACCCCCCCGGGCTAGCAGCCACCGGGGAGCTGTTTTTT	CASSSHPPGLAATGELFF
TRBJ1-1	-	-	TRBV9	TGTGCCAGCACCCGGACCTCATCGGACACTGAAGCTTTCTTT	CASTRTSSDTEAFF
TRBJ2-7	-	-	TRBV27	TGTGCCAGCAGTTTAGGCGGGAACACCTACGAGCAGTACTTC	CASSLGGNTYEQYF
TRBJ2-7	few	-	TRBV9	TGTGCCAGCAGCGTAGGACACGCAGCCTACGAGCAGTACTTC	CASSVGHAAYEQYF